What follows are 18 T cell receptor beta chains derived from one specimen sequenced in a study of blood T cell repertoires in COVID-19. TCRdb's copy holds only in-frame clones and misses some; the assay was immunoSEQ multiplex PCR. The sample holds roughly 260,000 clones, roughly 82% seen once. Sequencing used peripheral blood. These receptors were obtained from a woman between 65 and 79 years old with acute or convalescent COVID-19.

This chain links TRBV6-5 with TRBJ1-2, with D possibly TRBD1 on 6 matching bases. CDR3 size: 15 residues. Germline CDR1 MNHEY, CDR2 SVGAGI. Trimming took off 4 bases at V and 0 bases at J, with 12 bases between the two ends. This CDR3 is CASSLSDRTNYGYTF. CDR3 DNA sequence: TGTGCCAGCAGTTTGTCTGACAGGACTAACTATGGCTACACCTTC.

V and J are TRBV6-2 or TRBV6-3 and TRBJ2-3, with 7 bases identical to TRBD2. V lost 4 bases, J lost 2 bases, and 12 bases stayed unmatched. Germline values: CDR1 MNHEY, CDR2 SVGEGT. The CDR3 runs 17 residues. Here the CDR3 reads CASSSHERGGLTDTQYF. The CDR3 nucleotides are TGTGCCAGCAGTTCTCACGAGCGGGGCGGACTCACAGATACGCAGTATTTT.

The rearrangement links TRBV3-1 (or the pseudogene TRBV3-2) to TRBJ1-2; 7 nucleotides line up with TRBD1. This CDR3 has 14 amino acids. The germline V gene has CDR1 LGHDT and CDR2 YNNKEL (reference sequence). The junction had 8 bases not matched to a gene; V was cut back by 0 bases and J by 10 bases. The CDR3 is CASSQERQGWAYTF. In DNA form, the CDR3 reads TGTGCCAGCAGCCAAGAAAGACAGGGATGGGCCTACACCTTC.

The chain employs TRBV12-3 or TRBV12-4 and TRBJ2-1, with D possibly being TRBD2 (5 bases). The CDR3 sequence is 12 residues long. The ends were cut back, 5 bases at V and 9 bases at J, with 11 bases in the middle. The CDR3 DNA is TGTGCCAGCAGTCAACTAGTCAGTGAGCAGTTCTTC. Residues: CASSQLVSEQFF.

V gene TRBV7-9 combines with J gene TRBJ2-5, with 8 bases matching TRBD2. V shed 7 bases and J 1 base; nucleotides not matched to a gene: 14. The CDR3 has 17 amino acids. CDR1 is SEHNR and CDR2 is FQNEAQ in the germline V gene (reference sequence). In DNA form, the CDR3 reads TGTGCCAGCACCCAAGTGGTGCAGCGGGGGCTCCAAGAGACCCAGTACTTC. Amino acid sequence: CASTQVVQRGLQETQYF.

This clone came up once. The chain couples TRBV5-4 to TRBJ1-1, with no clear D. Germline lookup yields CDR1 SGHNT and CDR2 YYREEE (reference sequence). With 1 base removed from V and 6 bases from J, the gap between germline ends came to 10 bases. CDR3 length: 13 amino acids. DNA of the CDR3: TGTGCCAGCAGCTTGCAAGGGAGGGCTGAAGCTTTCTTT. Its protein product is CASSLQGRAEAFF.

The CDR3 coding sequence is TGTGCCAGCAGCTTAGAGAGGGACAGGGAATATGGCTACACCTTC. It encodes CASSLERDREYGYTF. The rearrangement uses TRBV7-2 and TRBJ1-2; TRBD1 matches at 9 bases. This CDR3 has 15 residues. The V and J ends lost 1 base and 5 bases, in that order; junction bases with no gene match: 5. CDR1 SGHTA and CDR2 FQGNSA come from the germline V gene. The complete variable domain, with remaining parts taken from reference TRBV7-2 and TRBJ1-2, reads GAGVSQSPSNKVTEKGKDVELRCDPISGHTALYWYRQSLGQGLEFLIYFQGNSAPDKSGLPSDRFSAERTGGSVSTLTIQRTQQEDSAVYLCASSLERDREYGYTFGSGTRLTVV.

V usage is TRBV19 and J usage is TRBJ1-5, with 11 bases aligning to TRBD1. The CDR3 length is 15 residues. V dropped 7 bases and J dropped 2; count of bases not matched to a gene: 4. Germline V gene data show CDR1 as LNHDA and CDR2 as SQIVND (reference sequence). CDR3 sequence reads: CASTGGQGGNQPQHF. The CDR3 DNA sequence: TGTGCCAGTACGGGGGGACAGGGGGGCAATCAGCCCCAGCATTTT.

Worth noting for this clone: Other DNA sequences in this specimen translate into the identical CDR3. The V and J genes are TRBV10-2 and TRBJ1-3, with 8 nucleotides matching TRBD1. Germline V lookup: CDR1 WSHSY, CDR2 SAAADI. Trimming took 6 bases from V and 2 from J; bases not matched to a gene: 3. The CDR3 loop spans 14 amino acids. The CDR3 protein is CASSATGAGNTIYF. CDR3 in DNA: TGCGCCAGCAGCGCGACAGGGGCTGGAAACACCATATATTTT.

The rearrangement joins TRBV7-8 to TRBJ1-5; D uncertain. Trimming stripped 8 bases from V and 6 bases from J, with 14 bases between. The CDR3 is 13 residues long. CDR1 and CDR2 from the germline V gene are SGHVS and FQNEAQ. The CDR3 DNA sequence: TGTGCCAGCGGCAATATTCGTTTTCAGCCCCAGCATTTT. As protein: CASGNIRFQPQHF. Supplemented by reference TRBV7-8 and TRBJ1-5, the full variable domain reads GAGVSQSPRYKVAKRGQDVALRCDPISGHVSLFWYQQALGQGPEFLTYFQNEAQLDKSGLPSDRFFAERPEGSVSTLKIQRTQQEDSAVYLCASGNIRFQPQHFGDGTRLSIL.

The V gene is TRBV9, the J gene TRBJ2-1, with 8 bases lining up with TRBD2. V dropped 4 bases and J dropped 3; count of bases not matched to a gene: 6. CDR1 and CDR2 from the germline V gene are SGDLS and YYNGEE. This CDR3 is built from 15 residues. The DNA of the CDR3 is TGTGCCAGCAGCACTCTAGCGGGTCGCTACAATGAGCAGTTCTTC. Translated: CASSTLAGRYNEQFF.

On this clone itself: The junction departs from the called germline gene at one end, perhaps through a read error. J is TRBJ1-1 and V is TRBV14; D not resolved. The CDR3 runs to 14 residues. Germline CDR1 is SGHDN and CDR2 is FVKESK. The CDR3 is CASSHSENRFGELF. The CDR3 DNA reads TGTGCCAGCAGCCATTCGGAGAACCGCTTCGGGGAGCTCTTT.

The rearrangement links TRBV7-2 to TRBJ2-2; 8 nucleotides agree with TRBD1. The CDR3 totals 15 residues. With 5 bases clipped from V and 3 bases from J, the junction kept 5 bases outside the gene matches. Germline CDR1 and CDR2: SGHTA and FQGNSA. In DNA form, the CDR3 reads TGTGCCAGCAGCCGGGACAGGCTTGACACCGGGGAGCTGTTTTTT. Encoded protein: CASSRDRLDTGELFF.

The V call is TRBV6-2 or TRBV6-3, the J call TRBJ2-3; 7 bases are shared with TRBD2. Germline-derived CDR1 and CDR2 are MNHEY and SVGEGT. V gave up 5 bases and J gave up 2 bases; unmatched junction bases: 4. The CDR3 covers 14 residues. The CDR3: CASSHSGDTDTQYF. The DNA for the CDR3 is TGTGCCAGCAGTCACAGCGGGGACACAGATACGCAGTATTTT.

This chain uses TRBV3-1 (or the pseudogene TRBV3-2) with TRBJ2-6; D might be TRBD1 (6 bases). The V and J ends lost 1 base and 2 bases respectively, with 12 bases between them. In germline, CDR1 is LGHDT, CDR2 YNNKEL (reference sequence). The CDR3 sequence is 17 residues long. The CDR3 DNA reads as TGTGCCAGCAGCCAAGCACAGGGATTCCCTGGGGCCAACGTCCTGACTTTC. Protein sequence: CASSQAQGFPGANVLTF.

The CDR3 here is CASSLGLRGASYEQYF. In DNA, the CDR3 is TGTGCCAGCAGCTTAGGTCTACGGGGGGCCTCCTACGAGCAGTACTTC. The chain joins TRBV7-6 to TRBJ2-7; maybe TRBD2 (7 bases). The germline V and J ends were trimmed by 1 base and 0 bases, with 13 bases remaining between them. The CDR3 spans 16 residues. Germline CDR1 reads SGHVS; CDR2 reads FNYEAQ.

Many counts were recorded for this clone. The CDR3 loop reads CASSFSYEQYF. DNA of the CDR3: TGTGCCAGCAGTTTCAGCTACGAGCAGTACTTC. This rearrangement joins TRBV12-3 or TRBV12-4 to TRBJ2-7, with D unclear. The germline V and J ends were trimmed by 3 bases and 3 bases, with 3 bases remaining between them. The CDR3 length is 11 residues.

In this sample, this clone turned up a few times. Other DNA sequences within the sample encode an identical CDR3. The chain's CDR3 is CASSLSGNTEAFF. Here the CDR3 DNA reads TGTGCCAGCAGTCTTTCGGGGAACACTGAAGCTTTCTTT. The V gene is TRBV12-3 or TRBV12-4, the J gene TRBJ1-1; D not certain. Trimming pared 5 bases from V and 1 base from J, leaving 8 bases between. CDR3 length: 13 residues.